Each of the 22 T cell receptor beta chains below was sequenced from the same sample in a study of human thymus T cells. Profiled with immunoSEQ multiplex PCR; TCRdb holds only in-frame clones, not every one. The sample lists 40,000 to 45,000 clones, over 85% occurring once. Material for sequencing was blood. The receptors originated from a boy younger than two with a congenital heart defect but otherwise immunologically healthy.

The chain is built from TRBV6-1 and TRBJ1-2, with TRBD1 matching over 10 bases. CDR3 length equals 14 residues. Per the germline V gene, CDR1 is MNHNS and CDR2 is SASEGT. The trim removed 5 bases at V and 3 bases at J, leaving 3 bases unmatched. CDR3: CASSSTGGDYGYTF. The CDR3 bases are TGTGCCAGCAGTTCGACAGGGGGCGACTATGGCTACACCTTC.

The CDR3 DNA sequence: TGTGCCAGCAGCTTGGGCACCTACGAGCAGTACTTC. Its translation is CASSLGTYEQYF. The chain uses TRBV11-3 and TRBJ2-7; D remains ambiguous. CDR1 SGHNT and CDR2 YENEEA come from the germline V gene. CDR3 size: 12 residues. The germline V and J ends were trimmed by 3 bases and 2 bases, with 5 bases remaining between them. The variable domain in full, with the rest retrieved from reference TRBV11-3 and TRBJ2-7, is EAGVVQSPRYKIIEKKQPVAFWCNPISGHNTLYWYLQNLGQGPELLIRYENEEAVDDSQLPKDRFSAERLKGVDSTLKIQPAELGDSAVYLCASSLGTYEQYFGPGTRLTVT.

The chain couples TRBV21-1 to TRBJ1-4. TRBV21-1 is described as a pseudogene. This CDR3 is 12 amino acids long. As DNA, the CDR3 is TGTGCCAGCAAAAGGAGAAGGGCAAAACTGTTTTTT. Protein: CASKRRRAKLFF.

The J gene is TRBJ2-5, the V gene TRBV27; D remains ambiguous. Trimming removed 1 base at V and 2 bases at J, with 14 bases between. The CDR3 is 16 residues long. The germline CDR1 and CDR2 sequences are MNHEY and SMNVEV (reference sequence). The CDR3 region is CASSLWARNPQETQYF. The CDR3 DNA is TGTGCCAGCAGTTTATGGGCCCGTAACCCGCAAGAGACCCAGTACTTC.

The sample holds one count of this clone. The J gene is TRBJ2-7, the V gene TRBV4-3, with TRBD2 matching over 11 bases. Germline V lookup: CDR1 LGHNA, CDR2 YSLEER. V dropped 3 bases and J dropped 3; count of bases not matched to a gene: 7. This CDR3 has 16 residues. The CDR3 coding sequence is TGCGCCAGCAGCCAGGCCACTAGCGGGGGCTTCTACGAGCAGTACTTC. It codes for CASSQATSGGFYEQYF.

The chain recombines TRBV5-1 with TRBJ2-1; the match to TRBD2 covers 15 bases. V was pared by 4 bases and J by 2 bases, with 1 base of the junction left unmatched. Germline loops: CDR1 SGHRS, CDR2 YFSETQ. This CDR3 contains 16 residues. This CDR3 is CASSRTSGGAYNEQFF. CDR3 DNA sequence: TGCGCCAGCAGCAGGACTAGCGGGGGGGCCTACAATGAGCAGTTCTTC.

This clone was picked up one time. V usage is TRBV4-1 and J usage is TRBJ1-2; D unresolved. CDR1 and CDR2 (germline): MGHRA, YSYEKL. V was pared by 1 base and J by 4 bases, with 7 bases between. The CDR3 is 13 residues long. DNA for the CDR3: TGCGCCAGCAGCCAAGGTTCCTTCTATGGCTACACCTTC. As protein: CASSQGSFYGYTF.

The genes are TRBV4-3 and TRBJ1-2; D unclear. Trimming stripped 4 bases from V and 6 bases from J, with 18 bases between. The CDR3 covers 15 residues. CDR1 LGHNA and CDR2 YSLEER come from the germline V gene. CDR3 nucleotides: TGCGCCAGCAGCCCCCTTCTCGGCTTACCGAATGGCTACACCTTC. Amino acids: CASSPLLGLPNGYTF.

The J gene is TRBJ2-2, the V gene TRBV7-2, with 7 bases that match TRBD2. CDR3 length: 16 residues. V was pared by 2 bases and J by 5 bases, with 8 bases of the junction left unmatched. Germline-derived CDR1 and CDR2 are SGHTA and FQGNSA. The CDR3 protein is CASSLNPAGLTGELFF. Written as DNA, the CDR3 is TGTGCCAGCAGCTTAAATCCAGCGGGGCTGACCGGGGAGCTGTTTTTT.

CDR3 nucleotides: TGCGCCAGCAGCTCCCGGGCCCGGAGGGAGACCCAGTACTTC. Translated, it gives CASSSRARRETQYF. This rearrangement joins TRBV5-1 to TRBJ2-5; D perhaps matches TRBD2 (5 bases). This CDR3 spans 14 amino acids. The ends were cut back, 3 bases at V and 5 bases at J, with 14 bases in the middle. Germline V CDR1 and CDR2: SGHRS, YFSETQ.

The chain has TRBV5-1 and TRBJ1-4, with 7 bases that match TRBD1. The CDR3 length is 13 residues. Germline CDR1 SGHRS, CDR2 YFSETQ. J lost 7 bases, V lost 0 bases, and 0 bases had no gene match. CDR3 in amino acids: CASSLGQGEKLFF. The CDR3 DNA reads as TGCGCCAGCAGCTTGGGACAGGGTGAAAAACTGTTTTTT.

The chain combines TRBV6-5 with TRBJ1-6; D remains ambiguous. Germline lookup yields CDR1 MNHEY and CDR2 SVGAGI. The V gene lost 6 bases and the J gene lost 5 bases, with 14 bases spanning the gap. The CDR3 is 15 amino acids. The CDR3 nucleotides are TGTGCCAGCAGGGTCACAAGGGCTCATAATTCACCCCTCCACTTT. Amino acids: CASRVTRAHNSPLHF.

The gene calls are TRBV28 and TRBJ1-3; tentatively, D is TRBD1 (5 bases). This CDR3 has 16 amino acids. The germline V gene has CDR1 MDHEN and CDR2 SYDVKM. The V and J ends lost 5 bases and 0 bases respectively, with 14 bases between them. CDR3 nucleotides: TGTGCCAGCAGTCCACGGAAGGGGAGCTCTGGAAACACCATATATTTT. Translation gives CASSPRKGSSGNTIYF.

In nucleotides, the CDR3 is TGTGCCAGCAGCTTAGGGGGGGGCAGAGGCTACAATGAGCAGTTCTTC. As protein: CASSLGGGRGYNEQFF. The chain couples TRBV11-2 to TRBJ2-1, with D possibly being TRBD2 (7 bases). The CDR3 is 16 residues long. Trimming stripped 1 base from V and 3 bases from J, with 13 bases between. Germline values: CDR1 SGHAT, CDR2 FQNNGV.

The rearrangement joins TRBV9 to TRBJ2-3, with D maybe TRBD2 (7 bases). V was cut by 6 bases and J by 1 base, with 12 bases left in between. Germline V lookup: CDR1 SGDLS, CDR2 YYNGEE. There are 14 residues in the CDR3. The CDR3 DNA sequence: TGTGCCAGCAACGAGGGGGGGGGCACAGATACGCAGTATTTT. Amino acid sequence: CASNEGGGTDTQYF.

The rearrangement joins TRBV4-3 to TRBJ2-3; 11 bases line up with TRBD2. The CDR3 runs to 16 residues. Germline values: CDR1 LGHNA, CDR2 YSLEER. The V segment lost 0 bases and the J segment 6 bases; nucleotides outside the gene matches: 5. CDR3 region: CASSQDFTSGGDTQYF. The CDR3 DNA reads TGCGCCAGCAGCCAAGATTTCACTAGCGGGGGTGATACGCAGTATTTT.

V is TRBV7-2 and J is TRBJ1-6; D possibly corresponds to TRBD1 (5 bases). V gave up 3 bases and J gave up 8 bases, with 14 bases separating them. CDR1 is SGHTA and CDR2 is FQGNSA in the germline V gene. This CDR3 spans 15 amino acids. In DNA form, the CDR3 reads TGTGCCAGCAGCTTTCACGACAGTGGAGATTCACCCCTCCACTTT. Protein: CASSFHDSGDSPLHF.

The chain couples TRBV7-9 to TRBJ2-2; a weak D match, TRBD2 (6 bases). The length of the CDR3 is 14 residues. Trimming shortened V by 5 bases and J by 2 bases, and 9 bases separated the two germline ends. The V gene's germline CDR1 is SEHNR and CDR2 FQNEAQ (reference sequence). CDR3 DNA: TGTGCCAGCAGCCGGGACTCAAACACCGGGGAGCTGTTTTTT. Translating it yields CASSRDSNTGELFF.

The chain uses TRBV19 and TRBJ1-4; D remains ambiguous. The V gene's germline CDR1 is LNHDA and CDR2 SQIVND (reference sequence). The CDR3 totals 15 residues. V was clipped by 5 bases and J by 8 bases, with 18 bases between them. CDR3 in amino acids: CASSSEGLLEEKLFF. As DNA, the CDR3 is TGTGCCAGTAGTTCAGAGGGCTTATTGGAAGAAAAACTGTTTTTT.

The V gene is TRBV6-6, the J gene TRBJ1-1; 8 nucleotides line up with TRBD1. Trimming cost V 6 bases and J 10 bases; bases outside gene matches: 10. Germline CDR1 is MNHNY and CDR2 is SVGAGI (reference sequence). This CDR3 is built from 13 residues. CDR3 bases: TGTGCCAGCAGGGGGAGGACAGGGTACGGAGCTTTCTTT. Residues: CASRGRTGYGAFF.

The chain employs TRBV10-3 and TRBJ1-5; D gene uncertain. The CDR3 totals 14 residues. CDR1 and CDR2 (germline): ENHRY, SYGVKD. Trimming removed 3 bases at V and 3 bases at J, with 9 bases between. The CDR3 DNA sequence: TGTGCCATCAGTGAAGGGCGGTTCAATCAGCCCCAGCATTTT. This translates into CAISEGRFNQPQHF.

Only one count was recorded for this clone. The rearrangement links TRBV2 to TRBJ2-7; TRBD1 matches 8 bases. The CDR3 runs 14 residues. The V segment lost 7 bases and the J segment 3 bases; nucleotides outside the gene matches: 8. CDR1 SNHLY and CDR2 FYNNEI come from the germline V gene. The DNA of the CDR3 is TGTGCCAGCACCCGACAGGGGAGAAACTACGAGCAGTACTTC. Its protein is CASTRQGRNYEQYF.